These 9 T cell receptor delta chains share one sample of origin, sequenced in a study of γδ T cells in repeated Plasmodium falciparum infection. TCRdb redid the clone calls on the multiplex PCR reads with CATT. The sample comprises approximately 90,000 delta-chain clones, roughly 0.98% of which are singletons, and 9% to 10% rests with the top ten. Flow sorting of PBMC yielded separate Vgamma9/Vdelta2+ and Vdelta2-negative gammadelta T cell populations for bulk repertoire analysis. Sequences were obtained from gamma-delta T cells from blood. The receptors shown here come from a pool of human donors (malaria-infected and uninfected, not separated).

The table lists this clone with a few counts. This sequence is one base from a far larger clone and is likely a read error. The same CDR3 arises from other DNA sequences in this sample as well. The V gene call reads TRDV2; no J gene was called; TRDD3 is the table's D call, not checked against the DNA. Looked up from germline, CDR1 is GEAIGNYY and CDR2 is EKD. CDR3 length equals 18 residues. The CDR3 DNA follows: TGTGCCTGTGACCGTAGGCCTTCCTGTACTGGGGGAAGTGATAAGCTCATCTTT. Translating gives CACDRRPSCTGGSDKLIF.

This clone was detected a few times. TCRdb assigns this DNA the protein of a much larger clone, which departs from its translation at residue 9; this likely reflects a read error, and the protein shown comes from translating the DNA. The rearrangement links TRDV1 to TRDJ1, with D unresolved. The J gene was not available in TCRdb and was assigned here by matching the DNA to germline segments. Germline lookup yields CDR1 TSWWSYY and CDR2 QGS. The CDR3 length is 15 residues. The germline V and J ends were trimmed by 1 base and 6 bases, with 15 bases remaining between them. The DNA of the CDR3 is TGTGCTCTTGGGGAACGATCCGTACCGGGTAATAAACTCATCTTT. Translating gives CALGERSVPGNKLIF.

In the case of this clone: TCRdb lists the protein of a much larger clone for this DNA, which differs at residue 5, so this is likely a read error; the protein given here is translated from the DNA itself. The genes are TRDV2 and TRDJ1, with 8 bases that match TRDD3. Here the J gene was assigned by germline matching of the DNA, as TCRdb has none. The junction had 14 bases not matched to a gene; V was cut back by 2 bases and J by 1 base. CDR3 length equals 18 residues. Germline V lookup: CDR1 GEAIGNYY, CDR2 EKD. The CDR3 region is CACDILAGGPALTDKLIF. The DNA for the CDR3 is TGTGCCTGTGACATCTTAGCTGGGGGACCTGCCCTCACCGATAAACTCATCTTT.

Comment on this clone: The protein in TCRdb stems from a much larger clone and differs at residue 10 from this DNA's translation, likely a read error; here the protein is translated from the DNA. The V gene is TRDV1, the J gene TRDJ1; 10 positions match TRDD3. The J gene is absent in TCRdb and was assigned here via DNA matching to germline. Germline values: CDR1 TSWWSYY, CDR2 QGS. The CDR3 covers 19 residues. V was clipped by 0 bases and J by 6 bases; unmatched bases: 16. The CDR3 is CALGELRSPSLGDPHKLIF. The CDR3 DNA is TGTGCTCTTGGGGAACTCAGGTCTCCCTCACTGGGGGATCCCCATAAACTCATCTTT.

This clone was observed many times. The chain uses TRDV1 and TRDJ1; 11 nucleotides agree with TRDD3. CDR1 and CDR2 from the germline V gene are TSWWSYY and QGS. Unmatched junction bases numbered 11, after V lost 2 bases and J lost 0 bases. CDR3 length: 19 amino acids. Here the CDR3 reads CALGESPWGILPYTDKLIF. The CDR3 nucleotides are TGTGCTCTTGGGGAAAGCCCCTGGGGGATACTCCCGTACACCGATAAACTCATCTTT.

Worth noting for this clone: This probably arose from a read error, given a far larger clone one base away. The sample holds other DNA sequences that translate to the same CDR3. The genes are TRDV2 and TRDJ1; a weak D match, TRDD3 (5 bases). The J gene, not given by TCRdb, was assigned here from a germline match of the nucleotide sequence. The CDR3 spans 19 residues. Germline assignment: CDR1 GEAIGNYY and CDR2 EKD. The CDR3 nucleotides are TGTGCTTGTGACACCGTGAGTAGGGTCCTGGGAAACGAAACCGATAAACTCATCTTT. This gives the protein CACDTVSRVLGNETDKLIF.

This clone turned up a few times. This probably arose from a read error, given a far larger clone one base away. This specimen includes other DNA sequences encoding the same CDR3. The chain uses TRDV1 and TRDJ3; 10 bases are shared with TRDD3. Germline matching of the DNA provided the J gene here, since TCRdb leaves it blank. V shed 1 base, J shed 0 bases, and the junction held 24 bases outside the gene matches. This CDR3 spans 26 amino acids. Germline V gene sequence: CDR1 TSWWSYY, CDR2 QGS. The CDR3 coding sequence is TGTGCTCTTGGGGAACAGGGGGGGAGTACCGGGGGATACGAAGTATTTTCCTCCTGGGACACCCGACAGATGTTTTTC. It encodes CALGEQGGSTGGYEVFSSWDTRQMFF.

On this clone: TCRdb's protein, taken from a much larger clone, differs from this DNA's translation at residue 14, likely owing to a read error; the protein displayed comes from the DNA. No J gene call was made, and the V gene is TRDV1; the DNA was not compared with TRDD3, the D call given in the table. Germline V gene lookup returns CDR1 TSWWSYY and CDR2 QGS. The CDR3 spans 16 residues. The CDR3, as DNA: TGTGCTCTTGGGGAAAAGTACTGGGCTCATGGGGGTAAACCCATCTTT. Encoded protein: CALGEKYWAHGGKPIF.

To note about this clone: A single base is all that separates this from a far larger clone, so a read error is likely. This CDR3 is also generated by other DNA sequences in the sample. This rearrangement joins TRDV1 to TRDJ1; the D gene is possibly TRDD3 (8 bases). TCRdb supplies no J gene; here it was assigned by aligning the nucleotide sequence to germline. Germline CDR1 TSWWSYY, CDR2 QGS. The CDR3 runs 25 residues. V shed 2 bases and J shed 0 bases, with 40 bases lying between them. CDR3 nucleotide sequence: TGTGCTCTTGGGGAAGCGCCACCCCCGGCTTCCTATCCTTACTGGGGGCTGGAGTACACCGATAAACTCATCTTT. This translates into CALGEAPPPASYPYWGLEYTDKLIF.